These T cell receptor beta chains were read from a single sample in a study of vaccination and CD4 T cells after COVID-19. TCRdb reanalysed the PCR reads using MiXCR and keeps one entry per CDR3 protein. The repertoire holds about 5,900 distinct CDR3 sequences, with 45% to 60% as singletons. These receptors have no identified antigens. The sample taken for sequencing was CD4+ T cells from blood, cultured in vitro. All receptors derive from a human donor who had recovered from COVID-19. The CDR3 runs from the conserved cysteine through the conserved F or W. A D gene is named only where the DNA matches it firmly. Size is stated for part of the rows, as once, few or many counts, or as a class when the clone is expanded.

CDR3 protein: CASSLQGKGPSYEQYF; CDR3 DNA: TGTGCCAGCAGTTTACAGGGTAAGGGGCCTTCCTACGAGCAGTACTTC; D gene: -; CDR3 length: 16; clone size: -; J gene: TRBJ2-7; V gene: TRBV27
CDR3 protein: CASSQEEGRVRTEAFF; CDR3 DNA: TGTGCCAGCAGCCAAGAGGAGGGCAGGGTGAGGACTGAAGCTTTCTTT; D gene: -; CDR3 length: 16; clone size: -; J gene: TRBJ1-1; V gene: TRBV4-2
CDR3 protein: CASSGAGGSIDTEAFF; CDR3 DNA: TGTGCCAGCAGTGGAGCAGGGGGCTCGATCGACACTGAAGCTTTCTTT; D gene: TRBD1; CDR3 length: 16; clone size: -; J gene: TRBJ1-1; V gene: TRBV6-1
CDR3 protein: CASSLGRQDNSPLHF; CDR3 DNA: TGTGCCAGCAGCTTGGGCCGACAGGATAATTCACCCCTCCACTTT; D gene: -; CDR3 length: 15; clone size: -; J gene: TRBJ1-6; V gene: TRBV7-9
CDR3 protein: CASSLLGPGNTIYF; CDR3 DNA: TGTGCCAGCAGTCTCCTGGGGCCTGGAAACACCATATATTTT; D gene: -; CDR3 length: 14; clone size: -; J gene: TRBJ1-3; V gene: TRBV6-1
CDR3 protein: CASSRRTSVTQYF; CDR3 DNA: TGTGCCAGCAGTCGGCGGACTAGTGTAACCCAGTACTTC; D gene: TRBD2; CDR3 length: 13; clone size: once; J gene: TRBJ2-5; V gene: TRBV6-1
CDR3 protein: CASSIEREAQPQHF; CDR3 DNA: TGTGCCAGTAGTATAGAACGGGAAGCTCAGCCCCAGCATTTT; D gene: -; CDR3 length: 14; clone size: -; J gene: TRBJ1-5; V gene: TRBV19
CDR3 protein: CASSRQGGTRVSYEQYF; CDR3 DNA: TGTGCCAGCAGCCGGCAGGGCGGGACTAGGGTCTCCTACGAGCAGTACTTC; D gene: TRBD2; CDR3 length: 17; clone size: few; J gene: TRBJ2-7; V gene: TRBV7-6
CDR3 protein: CASSESTFLTYGYTF; CDR3 DNA: TGCGCCAGCAGTGAGTCGACCTTTTTAACCTATGGCTACACCTTC; D gene: -; CDR3 length: 15; clone size: -; J gene: TRBJ1-2; V gene: TRBV10-2
CDR3 protein: CRTGGGGYTF; CDR3 DNA: TGCAGGACAGGGGGGGGCGGCTACACCTTC; D gene: TRBD1; CDR3 length: 10; clone size: -; J gene: TRBJ1-2; V gene: TRBV29-1
CDR3 protein: CASSNRGRGTEAFF; CDR3 DNA: TGTGCCAGCAGCAACAGGGGAAGGGGCACTGAAGCTTTCTTT; D gene: -; CDR3 length: 14; clone size: few; J gene: TRBJ1-1; V gene: TRBV21-1
CDR3 protein: CASSEDRGWLDTQYF; CDR3 DNA: TGTGCCAGCAGTGAAGACAGGGGGTGGTTAGATACGCAGTATTTT; D gene: TRBD1; CDR3 length: 15; clone size: -; J gene: TRBJ2-3; V gene: TRBV2
CDR3 protein: CAASGGAGMNTEAFF; CDR3 DNA: TGTGCCGCCTCCGGGGGAGCGGGTATGAACACTGAAGCTTTCTTT; D gene: -; CDR3 length: 15; clone size: -; J gene: TRBJ1-1; V gene: TRBV19
CDR3 protein: CASSLAGTGGSYEQYF; CDR3 DNA: TGTGCCAGCAGCTTGGCCGGGACAGGAGGCTCCTACGAGCAGTACTTC; D gene: TRBD1; CDR3 length: 16; clone size: -; J gene: TRBJ2-7; V gene: TRBV7-9
CDR3 protein: CSARWSGGPDNEQFF; CDR3 DNA: TGCAGTGCTAGATGGAGCGGGGGGCCTGACAATGAGCAGTTCTTC; D gene: TRBD2; CDR3 length: 15; clone size: large; J gene: TRBJ2-1; V gene: TRBV20-1
CDR3 protein: CSARTTGTYEQYF; CDR3 DNA: TGCAGTGCTAGAACCACGGGTACCTACGAGCAGTACTTC; D gene: -; CDR3 length: 13; clone size: -; J gene: TRBJ2-7; V gene: TRBV20-1
CDR3 protein: CAISESVTKETQYF; CDR3 DNA: TGTGCCATCAGTGAGTCTGTAACAAAAGAGACCCAGTACTTC; D gene: -; CDR3 length: 14; clone size: few; J gene: TRBJ2-5; V gene: TRBV10-3
CDR3 protein: CSAFPLAGTNEQFF; CDR3 DNA: TGCAGTGCTTTCCCACTAGCGGGGACCAATGAGCAGTTCTTC; D gene: TRBD2; CDR3 length: 14; clone size: -; J gene: TRBJ2-1; V gene: TRBV20-1
CDR3 protein: CASSPGGGPREQFF; CDR3 DNA: TGTGCCAGCAGCCCGGGGGGGGGTCCCCGAGAGCAGTTCTTC; D gene: TRBD2; CDR3 length: 14; clone size: few; J gene: TRBJ2-1; V gene: TRBV7-8
CDR3 protein: CASRDDRGTYPQHF; CDR3 DNA: TGTGCCAGCAGGGACGACAGGGGAACTTATCCCCAGCATTTT; D gene: TRBD1; CDR3 length: 14; clone size: few; J gene: TRBJ1-5; V gene: TRBV28
CDR3 protein: CASSQDSPQATYYEQYF; CDR3 DNA: TGCGCCAGCAGCCAAGATTCCCCACAGGCGACTTACTACGAGCAGTACTTC; D gene: -; CDR3 length: 17; clone size: -; J gene: TRBJ2-7; V gene: TRBV4-1
CDR3 protein: CATSDVGDEQFF; CDR3 DNA: TGTGCCACCAGTGATGTAGGGGATGAGCAGTTCTTC; D gene: -; CDR3 length: 12; clone size: -; J gene: TRBJ2-1; V gene: TRBV24-1
CDR3 protein: CAWTKDANQPQHF; CDR3 DNA: TGTGCCTGGACCAAGGACGCAAATCAGCCCCAGCATTTT; D gene: -; CDR3 length: 13; clone size: -; J gene: TRBJ1-5; V gene: TRBV30
CDR3 protein: CASSISGQGSLETQYF; CDR3 DNA: TGTGCCAGTAGTATTAGCGGACAGGGGAGCTTAGAGACCCAGTACTTC; D gene: TRBD1; CDR3 length: 16; clone size: -; J gene: TRBJ2-5; V gene: TRBV19
CDR3 protein: CASSLSPGHSPVSEQYF; CDR3 DNA: TGTGCCAGCAGTTTATCACCGGGACACTCCCCTGTCTCCGAGCAGTACTTC; D gene: -; CDR3 length: 17; clone size: -; J gene: TRBJ2-7; V gene: TRBV6-2/TRBV6-3
CDR3 protein: CASTIQGAPVGYTF; CDR3 DNA: TGTGCCAGCACCATACAGGGGGCTCCCGTTGGCTACACCTTC; D gene: TRBD1; CDR3 length: 14; clone size: -; J gene: TRBJ1-2; V gene: TRBV28
CDR3 protein: CASSLAENTEAFF; CDR3 DNA: TGTGCCAGCAGCTTAGCGGAGAACACTGAAGCTTTCTTT; D gene: -; CDR3 length: 13; clone size: -; J gene: TRBJ1-1; V gene: TRBV7-2
CDR3 protein: CASSGGGTQDANTGELFF; CDR3 DNA: TGCGCCAGCTCCGGCGGAGGCACCCAGGACGCGAACACCGGGGAGCTGTTTTTT; D gene: -; CDR3 length: 18; clone size: -; J gene: TRBJ2-2; V gene: TRBV10-1
CDR3 protein: CASSLSTGLNEQFF; CDR3 DNA: TGTGCCAGCAGCTTAAGTACAGGGCTCAATGAGCAGTTCTTC; D gene: -; CDR3 length: 14; clone size: -; J gene: TRBJ2-1; V gene: TRBV11-2
CDR3 protein: CASILRQVRAYEQYF; CDR3 DNA: TGTGCCAGCATTTTAAGACAGGTCAGGGCGTACGAGCAGTACTTC; D gene: -; CDR3 length: 15; clone size: -; J gene: TRBJ2-7; V gene: TRBV11-2
CDR3 protein: CASSLALGGQGNTEAFF; CDR3 DNA: TGTGCCAGCAGTTTAGCGCTGGGCGGACAGGGGAACACTGAAGCTTTCTTT; D gene: TRBD1; CDR3 length: 17; clone size: few; J gene: TRBJ1-1; V gene: TRBV12-3/TRBV12-4
CDR3 protein: CASSLYRGGTGELFF; CDR3 DNA: TGTGCCAGCAGTCTATACAGGGGTGGGACCGGGGAGCTGTTTTTT; D gene: TRBD1; CDR3 length: 15; clone size: -; J gene: TRBJ2-2; V gene: TRBV2
CDR3 protein: CASSEFIAGQGASDYNEQFF; CDR3 DNA: TGTGCCAGCAGTGAGTTCATTGCGGGACAGGGGGCTTCGGACTACAATGAGCAGTTCTTC; D gene: TRBD1; CDR3 length: 20; clone size: few; J gene: TRBJ2-1; V gene: TRBV2
CDR3 protein: CASSFQGGVNSPLHF; CDR3 DNA: TGTGCCAGCAGCTTTCAGGGTGGTGTTAATTCACCCCTCCACTTT; D gene: -; CDR3 length: 15; clone size: -; J gene: TRBJ1-6; V gene: TRBV7-2
CDR3 protein: CASSSGGRQPQHF; CDR3 DNA: TGTGCCAGCAGTTCGGGGGGCCGCCAGCCCCAGCATTTT; D gene: -; CDR3 length: 13; clone size: few; J gene: TRBJ1-5; V gene: TRBV6-5
CDR3 protein: CASSSQGQYQETQYF; CDR3 DNA: TGTGCCAGCAGCTCACAGGGGCAGTACCAAGAGACCCAGTACTTC; D gene: TRBD1; CDR3 length: 15; clone size: -; J gene: TRBJ2-5; V gene: TRBV7-3
CDR3 protein: CASSHGGRNTEAFF; CDR3 DNA: TGCGCCAGCAGCCATGGAGGACGTAACACTGAAGCTTTCTTT; D gene: -; CDR3 length: 14; clone size: few; J gene: TRBJ1-1; V gene: TRBV4-1
CDR3 protein: CSARLGGTYEQYF; CDR3 DNA: TGCAGTGCTAGATTGGGCGGGACCTACGAGCAGTACTTC; D gene: -; CDR3 length: 13; clone size: -; J gene: TRBJ2-7; V gene: TRBV20-1
CDR3 protein: CASSEAAGTTEAFF; CDR3 DNA: TGTGCCAGCAGTGAAGCGGCGGGTACCACTGAAGCTTTCTTT; D gene: -; CDR3 length: 14; clone size: -; J gene: TRBJ1-1; V gene: TRBV6-1
CDR3 protein: CASTPGGFGRFSVRKLFF; CDR3 DNA: TGTGCCAGCACCCCAGGGGGATTTGGGCGATTCAGTGTCCGGAAACTGTTTTTT; D gene: TRBD1; CDR3 length: 18; clone size: -; J gene: TRBJ1-4; V gene: TRBV6-1
CDR3 protein: CASSYGLQGPQHF; CDR3 DNA: TGTGCCAGCAGTTACGGACTTCAGGGGCCCCAGCATTTT; D gene: -; CDR3 length: 13; clone size: -; J gene: TRBJ1-5; V gene: TRBV6-5
CDR3 protein: CASSGIRMLGDTQYF; CDR3 DNA: TGTGCCAGTAGCGGGATCAGAATGTTGGGAGATACGCAGTATTTT; D gene: -; CDR3 length: 15; clone size: -; J gene: TRBJ2-3; V gene: TRBV19
CDR3 protein: CASSPGGNQPQHF; CDR3 DNA: TGTGCCAGCAGCCCAGGGGGGAATCAGCCCCAGCATTTT; D gene: TRBD1; CDR3 length: 13; clone size: few; J gene: TRBJ1-5; V gene: TRBV27
CDR3 protein: CASRLTYRTDTQYF; CDR3 DNA: TGTGCCAGCAGATTAACCTATAGGACAGATACGCAGTATTTT; D gene: -; CDR3 length: 14; clone size: large; J gene: TRBJ2-3; V gene: TRBV6-1
CDR3 protein: CASRPQGPQETQYF; CDR3 DNA: TGTGCCAGCAGGCCACAGGGCCCCCAAGAGACCCAGTACTTC; D gene: -; CDR3 length: 14; clone size: large; J gene: TRBJ2-5; V gene: TRBV28
CDR3 protein: CASSTPTRSYGYTF; CDR3 DNA: TGTGCCAGCAGTACCCCCACCCGCAGCTATGGCTACACCTTC; D gene: -; CDR3 length: 14; clone size: -; J gene: TRBJ1-2; V gene: TRBV6-2/TRBV6-3
CDR3 protein: CASSMRSREAFF; CDR3 DNA: TGTGCCAGTAGTATGAGGAGTCGAGAAGCTTTCTTT; D gene: -; CDR3 length: 12; clone size: -; J gene: TRBJ1-1; V gene: TRBV19
CDR3 protein: CASSQGLNYGYTF; CDR3 DNA: TGTGCCAGCAGCCAAGGGCTGAACTATGGCTACACCTTC; D gene: -; CDR3 length: 13; clone size: -; J gene: TRBJ1-2; V gene: TRBV14
CDR3 protein: CASSESRSDSPLHF; CDR3 DNA: TGTGCCAGCAGTGAATCCAGGTCAGATTCACCCCTCCACTTT; D gene: -; CDR3 length: 14; clone size: -; J gene: TRBJ1-6; V gene: TRBV6-1
CDR3 protein: CASSTGDRVNTGELFF; CDR3 DNA: TGTGCCAGTAGTACTGGGGACAGGGTGAACACCGGGGAGCTGTTTTTT; D gene: TRBD1; CDR3 length: 16; clone size: -; J gene: TRBJ2-2; V gene: TRBV19